The clone carrying this TCR beta chain has only a few counts. Its target is not known. This entry comes from a study of T-cell memory formation after mild COVID-19. About the study: In these data, TCR clusters were largely donor specific. General study results and limits: Whereas later expanders leaned CD4+, clones contracting day 15 to 85 showed a balanced CD4/CD8 makeup. Pre-infection memory already had some responding clones, implying cross-reactive memory joined.

TCR alpha and TCR beta cDNA libraries carrying sample barcodes and UMIs were produced by 5'RACE using constant-segment primers. Via MiXCR, TCRdb re-called the 5' RACE reads, giving one row per CDR3 protein. This sample has roughly 560,000 distinct CDR3 sequences, with approximately 20% found just once. CDR1 and CDR2 (germline): LGHNA, YSLEER. The CDR3 totals 15 residues. The V and J ends lost 1 base and 0 bases respectively, with 9 bases between them. The rearrangement uses TRBV4-3 and TRBJ1-2, with D perhaps TRBD1 (6 bases). The source material was PBMCs or a T cell subset sorted from them (not recorded which). The receptor was isolated from an adult woman who had mild COVID-19 (a few samples of this study predate the infection). Cell type and time point are not known. CDR3 sequence (DNA): TGCGCCAGCAGCCAAGTCGCAGGGGCTAACTATGGCTACACCTTC. This sequence encodes CASSQVAGANYGYTF.